This TCR beta chain was sequenced during a study of blood T cells in healthy people across ages. Study outcomes and limitations: Investigators viewed diversity estimates from one million T cells as underestimates, the study reported. In long-lived donors, naive CD4+ cell counts and diversity exceeded those of aged donors.

A second PCR, run for roughly 7 to 12 cycles, used a sample-barcoded 5' primer plus a J-beta primer mix. Unique molecular identifiers of 12 random nucleotides labeled each cDNA. MiXCR, applied by TCRdb to the 5' RACE reads, yields one record per CDR3 protein. The profile shows approximately 770,000 distinct CDR3 sequences, more than 45% of them singletons. A minimum of 6 micrograms of total RNA was extracted per sample. Turning to this clonotype: Its antigen is not known.

Sequenced input: blood. The TCR sequence derives from a man aged 25-40 years in good health.

The CDR3 nucleotides read TGTGCCAGCAGCGGAATCTTGAACACCGGGGAGCTGTTTTTT. Protein sequence: CASSGILNTGELFF. V is TRBV3-1 and J is TRBJ2-2; D uncertain. There are 14 residues in the CDR3. CDR1 LGHDT and CDR2 YNNKEL come from the germline V gene (reference sequence). Trimming removed 5 bases at V and 1 base at J, with 8 bases between.